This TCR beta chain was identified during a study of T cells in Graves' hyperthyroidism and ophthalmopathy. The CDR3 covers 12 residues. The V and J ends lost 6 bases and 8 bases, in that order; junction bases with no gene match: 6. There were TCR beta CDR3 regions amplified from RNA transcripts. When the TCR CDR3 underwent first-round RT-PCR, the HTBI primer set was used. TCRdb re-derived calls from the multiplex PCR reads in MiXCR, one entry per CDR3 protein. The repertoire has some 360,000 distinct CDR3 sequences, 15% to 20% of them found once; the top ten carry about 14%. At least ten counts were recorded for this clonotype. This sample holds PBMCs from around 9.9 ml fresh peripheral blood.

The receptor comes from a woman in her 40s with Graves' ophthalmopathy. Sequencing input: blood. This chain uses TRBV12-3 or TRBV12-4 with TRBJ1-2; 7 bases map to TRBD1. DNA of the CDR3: TGTGCCAGCAGCATCAGGGGGTACGGCTACACCTTC. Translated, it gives CASSIRGYGYTF.